A selection of T cell receptor beta chains follows, all from one sample in a study of T-cell reconstitution after alpha-beta-depleted transplantation in children. One entry per CDR3 protein results from TCRdb running MiXCR on the PCR reads. The data show under 750,000 distinct CDR3 sequences, more than 20% seen once. The starting material was PBMCs, mostly from graft donor cells, obtained 360 days after TCRalphabeta/CD19-depleted stem cell transplant. The receptors originated from a boy under three years old who had a stem cell transplant for acute myeloid leukemia, so the T cells may come from the graft donor. Each CDR3 is given with its conserved first and last residue. The order of the fields is clone size, J gene, CDR3 length, D gene, V gene, CDR3 DNA, CDR3 protein. The D gene is left open where the match is weak. Clone size is not always given. Where it is, it says once, few, many or a class for expanded clones.

>.|TRBJ1-5|15|TRBD1|TRBV12-3/TRBV12-4
TGTGCCAGCAGCCGCGGGGACAGTGACAATCAGCCCCAGCATTTT
CASSRGDSDNQPQHF
>.|TRBJ1-3|16|.|TRBV11-2
TGTGCCAGCAGCCCCGACAGGTTGAATTCCGGAAACACCATATATTTT
CASSPDRLNSGNTIYF
>.|TRBJ2-5|14|.|TRBV6-5
TGTGCCAGCAGTTACTCGACCAGGGGCCAGACCCAGTACTTC
CASSYSTRGQTQYF
>few|TRBJ2-1|17|.|TRBV6-5
TGTGCCAGCAGTTACTTGGGTCCGCTAAGCGGGTCCAATGAGCAGTTCTTC
CASSYLGPLSGSNEQFF
>few|TRBJ2-1|18|TRBD2|TRBV6-4
TGTGCCACATCCAACTCTAGCGGGGGGGCCCACTCCTACAATGAGCAGTTCTTC
CATSNSSGGAHSYNEQFF
>.|TRBJ2-1|15|TRBD2|TRBV7-2
TGTGCCAGCAGCTTACCGGGGGGGCCTCTCGATGAGCAGTTCTTC
CASSLPGGPLDEQFF
>few|TRBJ2-7|15|TRBD2|TRBV7-2
TGTGCCAGCAGCTTTTACCGGGGGGGCTCCTACGAGCAGTACTTC
CASSFYRGGSYEQYF
>many|TRBJ2-1|15|TRBD2|TRBV12-3/TRBV12-4
TGTGCCAGCAGTTTGTATAGCGGGGCTTACAATGAGCAGTTCTTC
CASSLYSGAYNEQFF
>many|TRBJ1-5|15|.|TRBV12-3/TRBV12-4
TGTGCCAGCAGTGAAGGGACGTATAGCAATCAGCCCCAGCATTTT
CASSEGTYSNQPQHF
>.|TRBJ2-5|14|TRBD1|TRBV20-1
TGCAGTGCTAATAGGCCAGGGGGTAAAGAGACCCAGTACTTC
CSANRPGGKETQYF
>.|TRBJ1-1|16|.|TRBV4-1
TGCGCCAGCAGCCAAGATCAGGGACTCAGGGTCACTGAAGCTTTCTTT
CASSQDQGLRVTEAFF
>few|TRBJ2-3|12|.|TRBV20-1
TGCAGTGCTAGAGTCCAGGAATATACGCAGTATTTT
CSARVQEYTQYF
>.|TRBJ1-6|17|TRBD1|TRBV20-1
TGCAGTGCCTCCCGGGGACAGGTCATGGGCTGGGATTCACCCCTCCACTTT
CSASRGQVMGWDSPLHF
>many|TRBJ1-2|14|.|TRBV20-1
TGCAGTGCTACCGCGGGGGTCTCCTTCTATGGCTACACCTTC
CSATAGVSFYGYTF
>few|TRBJ2-3|15|TRBD1|TRBV29-1
TGCAGCGTTTTTGGGGACAGGGAATTTGGAAATACGCAGTATTTT
CSVFGDREFGNTQYF
>once|TRBJ1-2|13|.|TRBV7-9
TGTGCCAGCAGCTCCAACCGGGAAAAGGGCTACACCTTC
CASSSNREKGYTF
>.|TRBJ2-1|15|TRBD2|TRBV4-2
TGTGCCAGCAGCCACTCCGGGGGGGCGTACAATGAGCAGTTCTTC
CASSHSGGAYNEQFF
>few|TRBJ1-4|14|.|TRBV27
TGTGCCAGCAAGCAGGTCATAACTAATGAAAAACTGTTTTTT
CASKQVITNEKLFF
>few|TRBJ2-7|13|.|TRBV7-9
TGTGCCAGCAGCCCCGCGGGGACCTACGAGCAGTACTTC
CASSPAGTYEQYF
>once|TRBJ2-6|19|TRBD1|TRBV12-3/TRBV12-4
TGTGCCAGCAGCTCCGATCTAGGGACAGGGGTACCTGGGGCCAACGTCCTGACTTTC
CASSSDLGTGVPGANVLTF
>.|TRBJ2-1|15|.|TRBV11-2
TGTGCCAGCAGCTTTCCACAGGTGCCCTACAATGAGCAGTTCTTC
CASSFPQVPYNEQFF
>once|TRBJ2-2|16|.|TRBV18
TGTGCCAGCTCACCACTGACAGGAACGAACACCGGGGAGCTGTTTTTT
CASSPLTGTNTGELFF
>.|TRBJ2-3|14|.|TRBV11-2
TGTGCCAGCAGCTACAGACTAGAACCAGATACGCAGTATTTT
CASSYRLEPDTQYF
>few|TRBJ2-3|14|.|TRBV3-1
TGTGCCAGCAGCCAGCGGACCAGCACAGATACGCAGTATTTT
CASSQRTSTDTQYF
>.|TRBJ1-5|13|TRBD1|TRBV6-5
TGTGCCAGCAGTTCCGACAGGGTACAGCCCCAGCATTTT
CASSSDRVQPQHF
>.|TRBJ1-5|14|.|TRBV12-3/TRBV12-4
TGTGCCAGCAGTTTAATGGGTCGCAATCAGCCCCAGCATTTT
CASSLMGRNQPQHF
>.|TRBJ2-2|13|.|TRBV4-3
TGCGCCAGCAGCCAAAGAGGGCGGGGGGAGCTGTTTTTT
CASSQRGRGELFF